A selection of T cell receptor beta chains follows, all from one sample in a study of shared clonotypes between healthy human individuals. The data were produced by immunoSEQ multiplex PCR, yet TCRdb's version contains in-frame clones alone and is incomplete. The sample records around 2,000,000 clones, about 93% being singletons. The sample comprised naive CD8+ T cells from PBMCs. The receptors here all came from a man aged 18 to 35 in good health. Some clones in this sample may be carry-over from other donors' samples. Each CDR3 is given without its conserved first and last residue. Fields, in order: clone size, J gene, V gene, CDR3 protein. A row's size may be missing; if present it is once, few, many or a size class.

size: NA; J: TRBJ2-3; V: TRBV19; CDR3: ASSPRDTDTDTQY
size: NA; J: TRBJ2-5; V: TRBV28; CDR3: ASSIGTSAQETQY
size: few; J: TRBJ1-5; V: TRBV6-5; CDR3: ASSTDREDQPQH
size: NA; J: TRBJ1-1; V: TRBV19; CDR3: ASSPEQGNTEAF
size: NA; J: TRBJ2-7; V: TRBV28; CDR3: ASSAQLAGGPYEQY
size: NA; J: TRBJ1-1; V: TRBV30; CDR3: AWSGRGWNTEAF
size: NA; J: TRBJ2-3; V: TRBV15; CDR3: ATSRESEGTDTQY
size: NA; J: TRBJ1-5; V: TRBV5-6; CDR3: ASSLGGGFYSNQPQH
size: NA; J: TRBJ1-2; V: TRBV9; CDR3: ASSAQGDWYGYT
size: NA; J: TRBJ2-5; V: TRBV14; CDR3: ASSQDLRKTQY
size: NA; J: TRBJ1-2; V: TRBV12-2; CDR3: ASRSRTGVYYGYT
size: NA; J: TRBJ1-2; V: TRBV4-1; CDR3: ASSQEGPKNYGYT
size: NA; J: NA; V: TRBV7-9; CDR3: ASREAGGIPYEQY
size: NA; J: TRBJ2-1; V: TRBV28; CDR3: ASSLLAGGGSNEQF
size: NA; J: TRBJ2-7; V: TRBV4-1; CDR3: ASSSRGTAYEQY
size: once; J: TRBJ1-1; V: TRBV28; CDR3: ASRGVAWQAF
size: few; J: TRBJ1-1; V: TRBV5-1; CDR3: ASSFSGDTEAF
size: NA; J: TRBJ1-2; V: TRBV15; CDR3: ATSRDRADGYT